Listed below are T cell receptor beta chains from one sample, sequenced in a study of T cells in tuberculosis. Repertoires were generated with immunoSEQ multiplex PCR, while TCRdb's copy carries only in-frame clones and drops some. The table shows some 40,000 clones, with roughly 95% occurring only once. The source was PBMCs, collected at tuberculosis diagnosis. These receptors all come from an adult with tuberculosis. Each CDR3 is given with its conserved first and last residue. D genes are given only for firm matches. The listing skips clone size in some rows; elsewhere it reads once, few, many or a size class.

d_gene,len,j_gene,abundance,v_gene,CDR3nt,CDR3aa
NA,16,TRBJ1-2,NA,TRBV25-1,TGTGCCAGCAGTGAGAACACAGGGATGCTCAACTATGGCTACACCTTC,CASSENTGMLNYGYTF
TRBD2,18,TRBJ2-3,NA,TRBV11-2,TGTGCCAGCAGCGGGGCCAGCGGGGGGTATTCCTCCACAGATACGCAGTATTTT,CASSGASGGYSSTDTQYF
TRBD1,15,TRBJ2-3,NA,TRBV19,TGTGCCACTATAAGTCGACAGGGGGCTACAGATACGCAGTATTTT,CATISRQGATDTQYF
NA,14,TRBJ2-1,NA,TRBV10-3,TGTGCCATCAGAGCTGCGGCCTCCTACAATGAGCAGTTCTTC,CAIRAAASYNEQFF
TRBD1,17,TRBJ1-2,NA,TRBV2,TGTGCCAGCAGTGCGACAGTGGGCAGGGGGCGCAACTATGGCTACACCTTC,CASSATVGRGRNYGYTF
NA,15,TRBJ1-5,NA,TRBV19,TGTGCCAGTAGTCTCAGGCCTTATAGCAATCAGCCCCAGCATTTT,CASSLRPYSNQPQHF
TRBD1,13,TRBJ1-2,NA,TRBV19,TGTGCCAGCGGTCTAGGGACAGACTATGGCTACACCTTC,CASGLGTDYGYTF
TRBD1,16,TRBJ1-6,few,TRBV7-3,TGTGCCAGCAGCCAAACAGGGGGCGCGTTGTATTCACCCCTCCACTTT,CASSQTGGALYSPLHF
NA,14,TRBJ1-1,NA,TRBV7-2,TGTGCCAGCAGCTTACGAAGCGGGAACACTGAAGCTTTCTTT,CASSLRSGNTEAFF
NA,12,TRBJ1-6,NA,TRBV2,TGTGCCAGCATCCAGGGTGGTTCACCCCTCCACTTT,CASIQGGSPLHF
NA,15,TRBJ2-5,NA,TRBV14,TGTGCCAGCAGCCAAGTGGGGCAGTACCAAGAGACCCAGTACTTC,CASSQVGQYQETQYF
NA,13,TRBJ1-1,NA,TRBV11-2,TGTGCCAGCAGCTTACGGTCGAACACTGAAGCTTTCTTT,CASSLRSNTEAFF
NA,15,TRBJ2-7,NA,TRBV6-1,TGTGCCAGCAGTGAAAAGGACTACCCTACTTACGAGCAGTACTTC,CASSEKDYPTYEQYF
NA,13,TRBJ2-5,NA,TRBV7-2,TGTGCCAGCAGTTACGGGGTGGCAGAGACCCAGTACTTC,CASSYGVAETQYF
NA,10,TRBJ2-5,NA,TRBV20-1,TGCAGTGCGGCCCAAGAGACCCAGTACTTC,CSAAQETQYF
NA,13,TRBJ2-6,NA,TRBV18,TGTGCCAGCTCTCCAGAGGGGGCCAACGTCCTGACTTTC,CASSPEGANVLTF
TRBD1,16,TRBJ1-6,once,TRBV7-9,TGTGCCAGCAGCCCCACCACAGGGGCGCTGAACTCACCCCTCCACTTT,CASSPTTGALNSPLHF
TRBD1,18,TRBJ1-2,once,TRBV27,TGTGCCAGCATCTTCCGTGTGACAGGGGATTTTCGGACCTATGGCTACACCTTC,CASIFRVTGDFRTYGYTF
NA,14,TRBJ1-1,NA,TRBV19,TGTGCCAGTACTGACAGGCCCTCGAACACTGAAGCTTTCTTT,CASTDRPSNTEAFF
NA,12,TRBJ2-1,NA,TRBV2,TGTGCCAGCACGTTAGAGGGCAATGAGCAGTTCTTC,CASTLEGNEQFF
NA,15,TRBJ1-5,once,TRBV11-2,TGTGCCAGCAGCCCCCAAGGAGCTAGGAATCAGCCCCAGCATTTT,CASSPQGARNQPQHF
TRBD2,17,TRBJ2-5,NA,TRBV5-1,TGCGCCACCTCCGCTGGGACTAGCGGGGGTTTCCAAGAGACCCAGTACTTC,CATSAGTSGGFQETQYF
TRBD2,16,TRBJ2-1,NA,TRBV5-5,TGTGCCAGCAGCCCCTTACTGGTGCGGGGGGGTCTTGAGCAGTTCTTC,CASSPLLVRGGLEQFF
TRBD1,16,TRBJ1-1,NA,TRBV4-3,TGCGCCAGCAGCCCTACGGACAGGGGGCTGAACACTGAAGCTTTCTTT,CASSPTDRGLNTEAFF
TRBD2,16,TRBJ2-1,NA,TRBV11-2,TGTGCCAGCAGTTCCATAGGACTAGCGGGGGGTAATGAGCAGTTCTTC,CASSSIGLAGGNEQFF
NA,16,TRBJ1-1,NA,TRBV5-4,TGTGCCAGCAGCTTGGCCCGGGGGGCGGATGGTACTGAAGCTTTCTTT,CASSLARGADGTEAFF
NA,13,TRBJ2-3,NA,TRBV2,TGTGCCAGCAGTGACAATGAGGTTTATACGCAGTATTTT,CASSDNEVYTQYF